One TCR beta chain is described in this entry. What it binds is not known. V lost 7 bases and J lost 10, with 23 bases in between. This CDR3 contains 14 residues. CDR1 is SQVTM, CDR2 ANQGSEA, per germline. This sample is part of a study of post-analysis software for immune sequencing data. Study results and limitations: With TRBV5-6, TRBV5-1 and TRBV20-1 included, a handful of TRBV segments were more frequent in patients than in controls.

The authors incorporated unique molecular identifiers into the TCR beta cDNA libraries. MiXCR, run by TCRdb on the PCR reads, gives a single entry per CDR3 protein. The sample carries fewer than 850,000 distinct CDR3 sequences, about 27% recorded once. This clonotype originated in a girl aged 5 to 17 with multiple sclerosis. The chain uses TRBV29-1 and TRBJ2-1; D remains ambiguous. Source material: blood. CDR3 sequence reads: CSADFRGLGYEQFF. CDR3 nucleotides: TGCAGCGCCGACTTTAGAGGTTTGGGCTACGAGCAGTTCTTC.